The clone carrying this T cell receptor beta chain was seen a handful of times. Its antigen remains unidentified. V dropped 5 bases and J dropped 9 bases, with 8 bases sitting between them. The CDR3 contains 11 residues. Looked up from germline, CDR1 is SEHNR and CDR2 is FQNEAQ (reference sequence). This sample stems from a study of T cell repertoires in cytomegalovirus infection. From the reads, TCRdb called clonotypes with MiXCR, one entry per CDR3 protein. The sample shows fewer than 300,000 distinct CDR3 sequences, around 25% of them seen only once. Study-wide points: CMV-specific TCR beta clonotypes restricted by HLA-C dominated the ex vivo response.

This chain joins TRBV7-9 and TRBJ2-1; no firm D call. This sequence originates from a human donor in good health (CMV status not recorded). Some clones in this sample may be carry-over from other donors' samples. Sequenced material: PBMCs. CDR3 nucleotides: TGTGCCAGCAGCCAGAGGACTGAGCAGTTCTTC. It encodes CASSQRTEQFF.